Below are 32 T cell receptor beta chains sequenced from a single sample in a study of blood T cell repertoires in COVID-19. Here immunoSEQ multiplex PCR was the method, and the copy in TCRdb shows in-frame clones only, minus some. Among about 190,000 clones, about 80% were seen once, and the ten largest hold about 15%. Sequences were obtained from peripheral blood. These receptors were taken from a man in his thirties or forties with active or convalescent COVID-19.

The chain employs TRBV11-2 and TRBJ2-2, with 8 bases that match TRBD2. CDR1 and CDR2 from the germline V gene are SGHAT and FQNNGV. V lost 1 base to trimming and J lost 6 bases; unmatched junction nucleotides: 4. The CDR3 sequence is 15 residues long. The chain's CDR3 is CASSLARGGPGELFF. The DNA for the CDR3 is TGTGCCAGCAGCTTAGCTCGGGGGGGCCCCGGGGAGCTGTTTTTT. The entire variable domain, with the rest obtained from reference TRBV11-2 and TRBJ2-2, is as follows: EAGVAQSPRYKIIEKRQSVAFWCNPISGHATLYWYQQILGQGPKLLIQFQNNGVVDDSQLPKDRFSAERLKGVDSTLKIQPAKLEDSAVYLCASSLARGGPGELFFGEGSRLTVL.

This chain joins TRBV9 and TRBJ2-3; TRBD1 matches at 7 bases. The CDR3 has 15 residues. The J segment lost 1 base and the V segment lost 0 bases, leaving 2 bases of the junction unmatched. The germline gives CDR1 SGDLS, CDR2 YYNGEE. CDR3 sequence (DNA): TGTGCCAGCAGCGTAGGACAGGGAGGCACAGATACGCAGTATTTT. Translation: CASSVGQGGTDTQYF. Full variable domain (missing parts from reference TRBV9 and TRBJ2-3): DSGVTQTPKHLITATGQRVTLRCSPRSGDLSVYWYQQSLDQGLQFLIQYYNGEERAKGNILERFSAQQFPDLHSELNLSSLELGDSALYFCASSVGQGGTDTQYFGPGTRLTVL.

In nucleotides, the CDR3 is TGTGCCAGCAGTCAGGGACTATTCAATACGCAGTATTTT. It yields the protein CASSQGLFNTQYF. This rearrangement joins TRBV27 to TRBJ2-3, with 7 bases lining up with TRBD2. Germline V CDR1 and CDR2: MNHEY, SMNVEV (reference sequence). This CDR3 is 13 amino acids long. Trimming took 5 bases from V and 7 from J; bases not matched to a gene: 6.

The V call is TRBV10-3, the J call TRBJ2-7; possible D gene TRBD2, 5 bases. The CDR3 sequence is 12 residues long. Trimming cost V 3 bases and J 6 bases, with 9 bases left between them. Germline CDR1 is ENHRY and CDR2 is SYGVKD. The CDR3, as DNA: TGTGCCATCAGTGAAAGAGGGTTCGAGCAGTACTTC. This encodes CAISERGFEQYF.

The chain employs TRBV5-1 and TRBJ1-1, with a weak D call TRBD1 (6 bases). Deletions cut 1 base from V and 1 base from J, with 14 bases between. This CDR3 has 16 residues. Germline CDR1 is SGHRS and CDR2 is YFSETQ. CDR3 nucleotide sequence: TGCGCCAGCAGCTTGACGACAGGCGCGGGGAACACTGAAGCTTTCTTT. Encoded protein: CASSLTTGAGNTEAFF.

This clone came up once. V is TRBV28 and J is TRBJ2-7, with TRBD1 matching 8 bases. This CDR3 is built from 14 residues. From germline, CDR1 is MDHEN and CDR2 SYDVKM. V lost 5 bases and J lost 3; bases outside the gene matches: 6. The CDR3 region is CASSALQGDYEQYV. DNA for the CDR3: TGTGCCAGCAGTGCCCTACAGGGGGACTACGAGCAGTACGTC.

The chain combines TRBV7-2 with TRBJ1-5, with D perhaps TRBD1 (5 bases). This CDR3 is built from 12 residues. Germline V lookup: CDR1 SGHTA, CDR2 FQGNSA. Trimming shortened V by 5 bases and J by 7 bases, and 9 bases separated the two germline ends. The CDR3 nucleotides are TGTGCCAGCAGCCCGGACACGCAGCCCCAGCATTTT. Amino acids: CASSPDTQPQHF.

The chain is built from TRBV7-3 and TRBJ1-1; 8 bases match TRBD1. With V trimmed by 0 bases and J by 7 bases, 10 bases remained unmatched. The CDR3 loop spans 16 amino acids. Germline assignment: CDR1 SGHTA and CDR2 FQGTGA. DNA of the CDR3: TGTGCCAGCAGCTTAACGGGGACAGGTAGCCTCATTGAAGCTTTCTTT. It encodes CASSLTGTGSLIEAFF.

CDR3 sequence reads: CASSQSGPPAYEQYF. Written as DNA, the CDR3 is TGTGCCAGCAGCCAGAGCGGGCCCCCCGCCTACGAGCAGTACTTC. The chain links TRBV3-1 (or the pseudogene TRBV3-2) to TRBJ2-7; possibly TRBD2 for D (6 bases). Deletions cut 3 bases from V and 2 bases from J, with 14 bases between. The CDR3 consists of 15 residues. Germline-derived CDR1 and CDR2 are LGHDT and YNNKEL (reference sequence).

This clone has a single count. The chain joins TRBV24-1 to TRBJ2-1; 13 positions agree with TRBD2. Losses at the gene ends were 9 bases for V and 8 bases for J; bases not matched to a gene: 6. The CDR3 is made up of 14 amino acids. Germline V lookup: CDR1 KGHDR, CDR2 SFDVKD. CDR3 coding DNA: TGTGCCACCGGCGGGACTAGCGGGATAGATGAGCAGTTCTTC. It encodes CATGGTSGIDEQFF.

The chain joins TRBV28 to TRBJ2-5; maybe TRBD2 (6 bases). Trimming cost V 5 bases and J 5 bases, with 18 bases left between them. Germline V gene sequence: CDR1 MDHEN, CDR2 SYDVKM. CDR3 length equals 15 residues. CDR3 bases: TGTGCCAGCAGTCGAATGTCCGGCGGGGTGGAGACCCAGTACTTC. The encoded protein is CASSRMSGGVETQYF.

The chain links TRBV2 to TRBJ1-6; D might be TRBD1 (5 bases). V was clipped by 11 bases and J by 8 bases, with 13 bases between them. Germline-derived CDR1 and CDR2 are SNHLY and FYNNEI. The CDR3 loop spans 12 amino acids. The CDR3 region has the DNA TGTGCCGTGGCGGGGGATGATTCACCCCTCCACTTT. Its translation is CAVAGDDSPLHF.

The gene calls are TRBV19 and TRBJ1-1, with a tentative D call TRBD1 (6 bases). Trimming cost V 6 bases and J 4 bases, with 9 bases left between them. The CDR3 is 12 residues long. Germline CDR1 reads LNHDA; CDR2 reads SQIVND (reference sequence). CDR3 bases: TGTGCCAGTAGGGACAGAGGCACTGAAGCTTTCTTT. It encodes CASRDRGTEAFF.

V and J are TRBV6-4 and TRBJ1-2, with D possibly TRBD1 on 6 matching bases. V shed 0 bases and J shed 8 bases, with 13 bases lying between them. Germline V CDR1 and CDR2: MRHNA, SNTAGT. This CDR3 is 14 amino acids long. CDR3 DNA sequence: TGTGCCAGCAGTGACTCCGGGACACCTCCCGGCTACACCTTC. It is translated as CASSDSGTPPGYTF.

At least ten counts were recorded for this clone. J is TRBJ2-7 and V is TRBV6-2 or TRBV6-3; 7 nucleotides line up with TRBD1. Germline CDR1 reads MNHEY; CDR2 reads SVGEGT. This CDR3 spans 12 amino acids. V dropped 2 bases and J dropped 7; count of bases not matched to a gene: 2. The CDR3 DNA is TGTGCCAGCAGTTACCGACAGGGAGAGCAGTACTTC. This gives the protein CASSYRQGEQYF.

CDR3: CASSLLSSPQETQYF. The CDR3 DNA reads as TGCGCCAGCAGCTTGTTGAGCTCCCCTCAAGAGACCCAGTACTTC. The rearrangement links TRBV5-1 to TRBJ2-5; D is uncertain. The ends were cut back, 1 base at V and 2 bases at J, with 12 bases in the middle. Germline CDR1 and CDR2: SGHRS and YFSETQ. This CDR3 is 15 amino acids long.

The gene calls are TRBV24-1 and TRBJ2-3; 10 nucleotides align to TRBD1. The ends lost 3 bases at V and 5 bases at J; junction bases unmatched: 7. This CDR3 contains 16 residues. CDR1 KGHDR and CDR2 SFDVKD come from the germline V gene. The CDR3 coding sequence is TGTGCCACCAGTGATCCCGGGACAGGGGAGATAGATACGCAGTATTTT. Translating it yields CATSDPGTGEIDTQYF.

The chain recombines TRBV7-9 with TRBJ2-7, with 14 bases that match TRBD2. J lost 6 bases, V lost 8 bases, and 9 bases had no gene match. The length of the CDR3 is 15 residues. The germline V gene has CDR1 SEHNR and CDR2 FQNEAQ (reference sequence). The CDR3 DNA follows: TGTGCCAGCGCCCTTATAGGACTAGCGGGAGGCGAGCAGTACTTC. Its translation: CASALIGLAGGEQYF.

A word on this clone: In the same sample, other DNA sequences code for this CDR3. V usage is TRBV19 and J usage is TRBJ1-1; D possibly corresponds to TRBD1 (6 bases). Germline V gene lookup returns CDR1 LNHDA and CDR2 SQIVND (reference sequence). CDR3 length equals 13 residues. Trimming left V 8 bases short and J 2 bases short, with 12 bases between. The CDR3: CASSDSLNTEAFF. The CDR3 DNA reads as TGTGCCAGTTCGGACAGCTTAAACACTGAAGCTTTCTTT. The complete variable domain, with remaining parts taken from reference TRBV19 and TRBJ1-1, reads DGGITQSPKYLFRKEGQNVTLSCEQNLNHDAMYWYRQDPGQGLRLIYYSQIVNDFQKGDIAEGYSVSREKKESFPLTVTSAQKNPTAFYLCASSDSLNTEAFFGQGTRLTVV.

The rearrangement uses TRBV30 and TRBJ2-7; TRBD2 might be the D (5 bases). Trimming took off 2 bases at V and 6 bases at J, with 14 bases between the two ends. The CDR3 loop spans 13 amino acids. In germline, CDR1 is GTSNPN, CDR2 SVGIG (reference sequence). CDR3 in DNA: TGTGCCTGGAGTCGGGGTCTGTTGAGCGAGCAGTACTTC. This translates into CAWSRGLLSEQYF. The full variable domain, with the rest looked up from reference TRBV30 and TRBJ2-7, is SQTIHQWPATLVQPVGSPLSLECTVEGTSNPNLYWYRQAAGRGLQLLFYSVGIGQISSEVPQNLSASRPQDRQFILSSKKLLLSDSGFYLCAWSRGLLSEQYFGPGTRLTVT.

CDR3 in amino acids: CASSYRDRNEKLFF. Written as DNA, the CDR3 is TGTGCCAGCAGTTACCGGGACAGGAATGAAAAACTGTTTTTT. The V and J genes are TRBV2 and TRBJ1-4, with 8 bases matching TRBD1. Unmatched junction bases numbered 4, after V lost 5 bases and J lost 5 bases. Per the germline V gene, CDR1 is SNHLY and CDR2 is FYNNEI. The CDR3 runs 14 residues.

Only one count was recorded for this clone. J is TRBJ1-5 and V is TRBV19; no clear D gene. This CDR3 contains 15 residues. Trimming took 2 bases from V and 7 from J, leaving 15 bases between them. Germline CDR1 is LNHDA and CDR2 is SQIVND (reference sequence). The CDR3, as DNA: TGTGCCAGTAGTATAAATTGGGAGGGTAGCCAGCCCCAGCATTTT. This encodes CASSINWEGSQPQHF.

This rearrangement joins TRBV2 to TRBJ2-3; 10 bases fit TRBD2. The CDR3 totals 15 residues. Trimming at V came to 4 bases and at J to 10 bases, leaving 11 bases not matched to a gene. Germline V gene data show CDR1 as SNHLY and CDR2 as FYNNEI. The CDR3: CASSVLAGSILAQYF. The CDR3 nucleotides read TGTGCCAGCAGTGTACTAGCGGGGAGTATCTTGGCGCAGTATTTT.

This CDR3 reads CASHGRTGDSNQPQHF. In nucleotides, the CDR3 is TGTGCCAGCCACGGCCGGACGGGGGATAGCAATCAGCCCCAGCATTTT. The chain joins TRBV6-6 to TRBJ1-5, with D possibly TRBD1 on 5 matching bases. Between the trimmed V and J ends, which lost 8 bases and 0 bases, there was a span of 17 bases. This CDR3 comprises 16 residues. In germline, CDR1 is MNHNY, CDR2 SVGAGI (reference sequence).

The CDR3 reads CATQSRTGRGYTF. CDR3 nucleotides: TGTGCCACGCAGTCCCGGACAGGGCGAGGCTACACCTTC. The chain recombines TRBV6-5 with TRBJ1-2, with 8 bases aligning to TRBD1. Trimming at V came to 10 bases and at J to 8 bases, leaving 12 bases not matched to a gene. From germline, CDR1 is MNHEY and CDR2 SVGAGI. The CDR3 covers 13 residues.

This clone was found a few times. J is TRBJ1-1 and V is TRBV7-9; a weak D match, TRBD1 (5 bases). This CDR3 has 13 residues. Germline V lookup: CDR1 SEHNR, CDR2 FQNEAQ (reference sequence). Trimming pared 6 bases from V and 2 bases from J, leaving 10 bases between. The CDR3: CASRLGGNTEAFF. The CDR3 coding sequence is TGTGCCAGCAGACTGGGGGGAAACACTGAAGCTTTCTTT.

The chain has TRBV6-1 and TRBJ2-2; tentatively, D is TRBD2 (6 bases). The CDR3 loop spans 15 amino acids. The V end lost 2 bases, the J end lost 6 bases, and 13 bases lay between the germline ends. CDR1 is MNHNS, CDR2 SASEGT, per germline. CDR3 region: CASSERPGGAGELFF. The CDR3 region has the DNA TGTGCCAGCAGTGAACGGCCAGGAGGGGCCGGGGAGCTGTTTTTT.

The chain has TRBV11-2 and TRBJ2-7; D is perhaps TRBD2 (7 bases). V lost 3 bases, J lost 2 bases, and 11 bases lay in between. The CDR3 covers 14 residues. Germline CDR1 SGHAT, CDR2 FQNNGV. Written as DNA, the CDR3 is TGTGCCAGCAGCTTTTCCGGGGGGCCCTACGAGCAGTACGTC. Protein: CASSFSGGPYEQYV.

The J gene is TRBJ2-3, the V gene TRBV29-1; 9 bases match TRBD1. The CDR3 has 16 residues. V was clipped by 0 bases and J by 1 base; unmatched bases: 5. Germline CDR1 is SQVTM and CDR2 is ANQGSEA. The CDR3 DNA sequence: TGCAGCGTTGAAGATGGGGACAGGGTCGGCACAGATACGCAGTATTTT. Encoded protein: CSVEDGDRVGTDTQYF.

The chain couples TRBV5-6 to TRBJ1-1, with D possibly TRBD1 on 5 matching bases. The CDR3 runs to 14 residues. Trimming took off 4 bases at V and 0 bases at J, with 10 bases between the two ends. The germline gives CDR1 SGHDT, CDR2 YYEEEE. CDR3 coding DNA: TGTGCCAGCAGCGCGGGGGGTGTGAACACTGAAGCTTTCTTT. Its translation: CASSAGGVNTEAFF.

V and J are TRBV6-5 and TRBJ1-4; 8 nucleotides match TRBD1. Germline V gene lookup returns CDR1 MNHEY and CDR2 SVGAGI. The CDR3 is made up of 15 amino acids. V trimming: 1 base; J trimming: 6 bases; junction bases outside the gene matches: 4. The CDR3 sequence: CASSYYAGGDEKLFF. CDR3 in DNA: TGTGCCAGCAGTTACTATGCAGGGGGCGATGAAAAACTGTTTTTT.

The chain is built from TRBV6-1 and TRBJ2-5; possibly TRBD1 for D (6 bases). V gave up 3 bases and J gave up 4 bases, with 9 bases separating them. The length of the CDR3 is 13 residues. The V gene's germline CDR1 is MNHNS and CDR2 SASEGT. CDR3 coding DNA: TGTGCCAGCAGTGAGCTCAGGGGAGAGACCCAGTACTTC. Protein: CASSELRGETQYF.